This TCR beta chain came from a study of early T cells in non-severe SARS-CoV-2 infection. Ten or more counts support this clonotype. Individual cDNA molecules each received unique molecular identifiers attached to them. TCRdb passed the 5' RACE reads through MiXCR, listing each CDR3 protein once. This repertoire shows under 20,000 distinct CDR3 sequences, more than 4% found once; its top ten account for roughly 6.7%. CDR1 and CDR2 from the germline V gene are SGHTS and YDEGEE. The V end lost 3 bases, the J end lost 8 bases, and 8 bases lay between the germline ends. The CDR3 spans 11 residues. This sequence originates from an adult who was a healthcare worker with PCR-confirmed SARS-CoV-2 infection or an uninfected control (not recorded which). Sequencing input: whole blood. The chain carries TRBV5-8 and TRBJ1-1, with D unresolved. In DNA form, the CDR3 reads TGTGCCAGCAGCTCGTTCTTCGAAGCTTTCTTT. Translation gives CASSSFFEAFF.